These 17 T cell receptor beta chains were all obtained from the same sample, sequenced in a study of vaccination effects on CD4 cells after COVID-19. The method was immunoSEQ multiplex PCR; TCRdb's version includes in-frame clones alone and lacks a portion of them. This sample has tens of thousands of clones, with 75% to 90% found just once. Using viral peptide pools, the ViraFEST assay grew out antigen-specific CD4+ T cells prior to sequencing. Isolation of CD4+ T cells took place after less than 12 days of culture. These receptors have no known antigen. The source material was CD4+ T cells from PBMCs cultured with HCoV-229E spike peptides, sampled before COVID-19 vaccination. Receptors originate from a human donor who received a COVID-19 vaccine.

The J gene is TRBJ1-2, the V gene TRBV5-1, with 7 positions matching TRBD1. Germline values: CDR1 SGHRS, CDR2 YFSETQ. Trimming removed 2 bases from V and 7 bases from J; junction bases left unmatched: 8. CDR3 size: 14 residues. This CDR3 reads CASSLDRALGGYTF. The CDR3 coding sequence is TGCGCCAGCAGCTTAGACAGGGCTCTGGGTGGCTACACCTTC. The full variable domain, with the rest looked up from reference TRBV5-1 and TRBJ1-2, is KAGVTQTPRYLIKTRGQQVTLSCSPISGHRSVSWYQQTPGQGLQFLFEYFSETQRNKGNFPGRFSGRQFSNSRSEMNVSTLELGDSALYLCASSLDRALGGYTFGSGTRLTVV.

The chain recombines TRBV19 with TRBJ2-1; 14 bases match TRBD2. In germline, CDR1 is LNHDA, CDR2 SQIVND (reference sequence). The CDR3 consists of 20 residues. Germline trimming cut 5 bases from V and 0 bases from J; bases unmatched to any gene: 12. In DNA, the CDR3 is TGTGCCAGTAGTCCCCGCCCCGGGACTAGCGGGGGCAGCTCCTACAATGAGCAGTTCTTC. Residues: CASSPRPGTSGGSSYNEQFF.

The rearrangement links TRBV5-1 to TRBJ1-2; 9 bases align to TRBD1. After removal of 0 bases from V and 8 bases from J, the junction contained 8 bases not matched to a gene. The CDR3 runs 15 residues. From germline, CDR1 is SGHRS and CDR2 YFSETQ. CDR3 DNA: TGCGCCAGCAGCTTGGCGGGACAGGGAGAGATGGGCTACACCTTC. Residues: CASSLAGQGEMGYTF.

The V gene is TRBV19, the J gene TRBJ1-6, with 7 bases that match TRBD1. Germline assignment: CDR1 LNHDA and CDR2 SQIVND (reference sequence). CDR3 length equals 14 residues. V was clipped by 4 bases and J by 7 bases; unmatched bases: 4. The CDR3 spells CASSTQGRNSPLHF. The CDR3 nucleotides read TGTGCCAGTAGTACACAGGGGAGGAATTCACCCCTCCACTTT.

The genes are TRBV7-3 and TRBJ1-1; D gene unclear. V was pared by 5 bases and J by 4 bases, with 11 bases between. CDR1 and CDR2 (germline): SGHTA, FQGTGA. The CDR3 covers 13 residues. CDR3 DNA sequence: TGTGCCAGCAGCCTTAAATGGGGCACTGAAGCTTTCTTT. Protein: CASSLKWGTEAFF.

The rearrangement joins TRBV28 to TRBJ2-5; D possibly matches TRBD1 or TRBD2 (5 bases each). Trimming pared 10 bases from V and 8 bases from J, leaving 20 bases between. The CDR3 covers 13 residues. The germline V gene has CDR1 MDHEN and CDR2 SYDVKM. CDR3 residues: CATTLGVGATQYF. CDR3 nucleotide sequence: TGTGCCACCACACTCGGGGTAGGGGCAACCCAGTACTTC.

This chain links TRBV6-5 with TRBJ2-3; TRBD2 matches at 10 bases. After removal of 2 bases from V and 2 bases from J, the junction contained 4 bases not matched to a gene. Germline V gives CDR1 MNHEY, CDR2 SVGAGI. The CDR3 loop spans 16 amino acids. The CDR3 bases are TGTGCCAGCAGTTACCTTGGACTAGCGGCCACAGATACGCAGTATTTT. Translating it yields CASSYLGLAATDTQYF.

The rearrangement uses TRBV2 and TRBJ2-5, with a tentative D call TRBD1 (6 bases). There are 12 residues in the CDR3. The V gene lost 7 bases and the J gene lost 5 bases, with 11 bases spanning the gap. The germline gives CDR1 SNHLY, CDR2 FYNNEI. CDR3 DNA sequence: TGTGCCAGCACAGGGGTCGGGGAGACCCAGTACTTC. This translates into CASTGVGETQYF.

The chain recombines TRBV6-1 with TRBJ1-5; TRBD1 is a possible D gene (5 bases). The V and J ends lost 4 bases and 0 bases respectively, with 25 bases between them. The CDR3 runs 20 residues. The germline gives CDR1 MNHNS, CDR2 SASEGT. CDR3 bases: TGTGCCAGCAGTGGGTATTGGGTGGCAGGGACCTCCCCTAGCAATCAGCCCCAGCATTTT. Its protein product is CASSGYWVAGTSPSNQPQHF.

The count of this clone is one. The chain is built from TRBV18 and TRBJ1-5; 8 nucleotides align to TRBD1. The germline V gene encodes CDR1 KGHSH and CDR2 LQKENI. With V trimmed by 6 bases and J by 0 bases, 4 bases remained unmatched. There are 15 residues in the CDR3. For the CDR3, the DNA is TGTGCCAGCTCCCGGGACAGGCCTAGCAATCAGCCCCAGCATTTT. Its protein is CASSRDRPSNQPQHF.

DNA for the CDR3: TGTGCCAGCGCAGTGAACACTGAAGCTTTCTTT. Residues: CASAVNTEAFF. The chain uses TRBV6-5 and TRBJ1-1; D is uncertain. Germline V gene data show CDR1 as MNHEY and CDR2 as SVGAGI. Trimming removed 8 bases from V and 0 bases from J, with 4 bases in between. The length of the CDR3 is 11 residues.

This rearrangement joins TRBV3-1 (or the pseudogene TRBV3-2) to TRBJ1-2, with unresolved D. The germline V and J ends were trimmed by 1 base and 4 bases, with 13 bases remaining between them. Germline V lookup: CDR1 LGHDT, CDR2 YNNKEL (reference sequence). The CDR3 extends over 15 amino acids. DNA of the CDR3: TGTGCCAGCAGCCAAGGACGGGGAGAAGGCTATGGCTACACCTTC. Translating it yields CASSQGRGEGYGYTF.

The V gene is TRBV29-1, the J gene TRBJ1-2, with D uncertain. CDR1 is SQVTM and CDR2 is ANQGSEA in the germline V gene. This CDR3 spans 11 amino acids. The V and J ends lost 5 bases and 2 bases respectively, with 6 bases between them. CDR3 residues: CSVRPNYGYTF. In DNA form, the CDR3 reads TGCAGCGTTCGGCCAAACTATGGCTACACCTTC.

The chain carries TRBV2 and TRBJ2-3; 16 positions agree with TRBD2. The germline CDR1 and CDR2 sequences are SNHLY and FYNNEI. This CDR3 is 18 amino acids long. The junction had 11 bases not matched to a gene; V was cut back by 7 bases and J by 4 bases. CDR3 sequence: CASNVEGTSGGAPDTQYF. The CDR3 DNA is TGTGCCAGCAACGTAGAAGGGACTAGCGGGGGGGCCCCAGATACGCAGTATTTT.

Only one count was recorded for this clone. The chain uses TRBV9 and TRBJ2-3; possible D gene TRBD2, 6 bases. The V end was cut by 2 bases, the J end by 0 bases, with 19 bases between. Germline values: CDR1 SGDLS, CDR2 YYNGEE. The CDR3 covers 18 residues. The CDR3 DNA reads as TGTGCCAGCAGCGTTTGGGGAATCGGGAGCTTCAGCACAGATACGCAGTATTTT. This gives the protein CASSVWGIGSFSTDTQYF.

This chain links TRBV9 with TRBJ2-2; the D is unclear. Germline V CDR1 and CDR2: SGDLS, YYNGEE. The length of the CDR3 is 13 residues. Trimming took 0 bases from V and 7 from J, leaving 7 bases between them. This CDR3 is CASSVALIGELFF. CDR3 nucleotides: TGTGCCAGCAGCGTAGCATTGATCGGGGAGCTGTTTTTT.

The chain is built from TRBV6-5 and TRBJ1-6; TRBD1 might be the D (6 bases). The CDR3 is 11 residues long. V was clipped by 6 bases and J by 18 bases, with 15 bases between them. Germline loops: CDR1 MNHEY, CDR2 SVGAGI. CDR3 bases: TGTGCCAGCAGGGGGGGCGGGTTCCACCACTTT. Translation: CASRGGGFHHF.